This T cell receptor beta chain was retrieved from a study of shared clonotypes between healthy human individuals. Study in general: CD4 naive cells filled three plates per donor, CD4 memory three, CD8 naive two and CD8 memory one. General study points: Among several donors, roughly 5% of naive CD4 clonotypes were found in common.

Study processing details: ImmunoSEQ output held junction-only sequences without quality scores, so filtering differed. Only in-frame clones appear in the TCRdb table, and some are missing; sequencing was by immunoSEQ multiplex PCR. V and J calls and clone size are those listed in that table; D and trimming were worked out from the DNA. The sample records 1,400,000 or so clones, less than 99% being singletons. Trimming cost V 1 base and J 2 bases, with 12 bases left between them. The CDR3 has 15 residues. The germline CDR1 and CDR2 sequences are SGHNT and YYREEE (reference sequence). To note about this clone: Its antigen is still unknown.

The receptor comes from a young man in good health. The rearrangement uses TRBV5-4 and TRBJ1-2, with a weak D call TRBD1 (6 bases). The sequenced sample was naive CD4+ T cells sorted from blood. As to subset: CD45RA+ positively selected. CDR3 in amino acids: CASSLINRENYGYTF. The CDR3 nucleotides are TGTGCCAGCAGCTTGATTAACAGGGAGAACTATGGCTACACCTTC.